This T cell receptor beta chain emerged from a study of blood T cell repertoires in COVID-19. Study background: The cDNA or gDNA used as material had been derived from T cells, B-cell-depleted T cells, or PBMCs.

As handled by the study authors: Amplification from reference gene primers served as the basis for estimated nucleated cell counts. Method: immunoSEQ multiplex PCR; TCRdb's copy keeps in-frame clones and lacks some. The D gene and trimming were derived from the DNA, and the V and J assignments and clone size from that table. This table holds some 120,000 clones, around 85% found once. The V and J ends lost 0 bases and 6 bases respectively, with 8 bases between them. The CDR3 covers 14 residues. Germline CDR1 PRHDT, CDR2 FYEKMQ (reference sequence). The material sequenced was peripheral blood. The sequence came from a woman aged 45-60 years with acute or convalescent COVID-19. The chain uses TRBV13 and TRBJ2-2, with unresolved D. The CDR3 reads CASSLGRGAGELFF. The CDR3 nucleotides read TGTGCCAGCAGCTTAGGCCGAGGCGCCGGGGAGCTGTTTTTT.